These T cell receptor beta chains were read from a single sample in a study of blood T cell repertoires in COVID-19. Sequencing was performed with immunoSEQ multiplex PCR; in TCRdb, only in-frame clones are kept and a portion is missing. The table shows 380,000 or so clones, with around 89% occurring only once. Sequenced sample: PBMCs or T cells enriched from blood (not recorded which). The receptors shown here come from a woman in her twenties or thirties with acute COVID-19. Both conserved end residues are part of each CDR3. The D gene is left open where the match is weak. The size entry is marked missing in some rows and otherwise reads once, few, many or a size class.

>-|TRBJ1-1|-|14|TRBV6-1
CASSDRAVGTEAFF
TGTGCCAGCAGTGACAGGGCGGTGGGCACTGAAGCTTTCTTT
>-|TRBJ1-2|-|14|TRBV6-2/TRBV6-3
CASSRGHGTGGYTF
TGTGCCAGCAGCCGAGGGCACGGGACTGGAGGCTACACCTTC
>few|TRBJ1-1|-|15|TRBV6-5
CASRADTTVNTEAFF
TGTGCCAGCAGGGCCGACACAACGGTAAACACTGAAGCTTTCTTT
>-|TRBJ2-5|-|12|TRBV10-2
CASSVDVGTQYF
TGCGCCAGCAGTGTAGATGTTGGGACCCAGTACTTC
>-|TRBJ2-7|-|17|TRBV7-3
CASSLTFPRPPTYEQYF
TGTGCCAGCAGCTTAACATTTCCGAGGCCCCCCACCTACGAGCAGTACTTC
>-|TRBJ2-1|-|15|TRBV20-1
CSASNRTHFYNEQFF
TGCAGTGCTAGTAACAGGACGCACTTCTACAATGAGCAGTTCTTC
>-|TRBJ2-3|TRBD1|20|TRBV4-1
CASSQDFKGTVKVRTDTQYF
TGCGCCAGCAGCCAAGATTTTAAGGGGACAGTCAAAGTCCGCACAGATACGCAGTATTTT
>-|TRBJ1-3|-|15|TRBV10-3
CAISESAGSGNTIYF
TGTGCCATCAGTGAGTCAGCGGGCTCTGGAAACACCATATATTTT
>once|TRBJ2-7|-|11|TRBV2
CASSERYEQYF
TGTGCCAGCAGTGAGCGCTACGAGCAGTACTTC
>once|TRBJ2-7|TRBD2|13|TRBV6-2/TRBV6-3
CASSYSAGVEQYF
TGTGCCAGCAGTTACTCGGCGGGGGTTGAGCAGTACTTC
>-|TRBJ1-2|-|11|TRBV20-1
CQTGNPYGYTF
TGCCAAACAGGGAACCCCTATGGCTACACCTTC
>-|TRBJ1-1|-|16|TRBV4-3
CASSRLKVGTNTEAFF
TGCGCCAGCAGCCGCCTAAAAGTCGGTACGAACACTGAAGCTTTCTTT
>once|TRBJ2-2|TRBD1|13|TRBV7-2
CASSPRQGGELFF
TGTGCCAGCAGCCCAAGACAGGGCGGGGAGCTGTTTTTT
>-|TRBJ1-6|-|15|TRBV19
CASSIVAGSGSPLHF
TGTGCCAGTAGTATAGTTGCGGGTAGTGGATCACCCCTCCACTTT
>-|TRBJ1-1|-|14|TRBV10-3
CAISESHRSLEAFF
TGTGCCATCAGTGAGTCGCACAGAAGTCTTGAAGCTTTCTTT